The present T cell receptor beta chain was sequenced within a study of tumor-infiltrating lymphocytes in primary liver carcinoma. Priming with a constant-region primer yielded TCR beta cDNA from approximately 500 ng total RNA. Each TCR beta library was derived from three nested multiplex PCR rounds that employed slightly modified ARM-PCR. Investigators reported that the first two PCR rounds, at around 10 cycles each, used TRBV1-TRBV30 forward primers with a C-beta reverse primer. In TCRdb, the multiplex PCR reads were re-called with MiXCR into one record per CDR3 protein. The data hold roughly 120,000 distinct CDR3 sequences, with less than 80% observed a single time. The CDR3 runs to 21 residues. Germline trimming cut 3 bases from V and 2 bases from J; bases unmatched to any gene: 25. Germline V gene data show CDR1 as GTSNPN and CDR2 as SVGIG (reference sequence). Each 20-30 mg portion of unsorted bulk tissue served as the source for co-extraction of RNA and DNA.

Material for sequencing was liver tumor tissue from sampling region 1. As to subset: tumor region T1, superior pole. The receptor was derived from a woman aged 60-70 years with primary liver carcinoma and hepatitis B virus infection. The genes are TRBV30 and TRBJ2-5; 9 bases line up with TRBD1. As DNA, the CDR3 is TGTGCCTGGAGCGGCTTAAGAACGATCGGACAGGGGCCACCTCGGCAAGAGACCCAGTACTTC. Protein product: CAWSGLRTIGQGPPRQETQYF.